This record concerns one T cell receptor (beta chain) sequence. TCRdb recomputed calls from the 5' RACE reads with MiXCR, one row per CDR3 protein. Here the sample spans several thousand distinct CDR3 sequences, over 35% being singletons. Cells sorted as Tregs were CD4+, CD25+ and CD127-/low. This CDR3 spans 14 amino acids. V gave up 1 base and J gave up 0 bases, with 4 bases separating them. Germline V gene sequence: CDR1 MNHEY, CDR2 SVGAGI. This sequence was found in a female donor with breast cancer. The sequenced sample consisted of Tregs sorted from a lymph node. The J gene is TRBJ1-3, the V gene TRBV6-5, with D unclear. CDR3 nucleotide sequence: TGTGCCAGCAGTTACTACGGCTCTGGAAACACCATATATTTT. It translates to CASSYYGSGNTIYF.